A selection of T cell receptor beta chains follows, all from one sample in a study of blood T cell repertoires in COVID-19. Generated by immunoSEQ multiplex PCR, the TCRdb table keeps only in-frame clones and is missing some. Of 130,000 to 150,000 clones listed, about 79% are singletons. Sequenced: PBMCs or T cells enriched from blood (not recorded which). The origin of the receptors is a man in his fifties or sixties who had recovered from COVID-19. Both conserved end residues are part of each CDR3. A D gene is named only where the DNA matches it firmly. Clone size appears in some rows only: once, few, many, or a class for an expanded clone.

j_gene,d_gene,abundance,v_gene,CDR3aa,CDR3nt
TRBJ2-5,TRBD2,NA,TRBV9,CASSVFSRTSGPQTQYF,TGTGCCAGCAGCGTTTTTTCTCGGACTAGCGGTCCTCAGACCCAGTACTTC
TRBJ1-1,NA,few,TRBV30,CAWSRETENTEAFF,TGTGCCTGGAGTAGGGAGACTGAGAACACTGAAGCTTTCTTT
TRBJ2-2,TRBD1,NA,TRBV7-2,CASSRRDRDTGELFF,TGTGCCAGCAGCCGGAGGGACAGGGATACCGGGGAGCTGTTTTTT
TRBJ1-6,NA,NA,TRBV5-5,CASSLGVDRSNSPLHF,TGTGCCAGCAGCTTGGGAGTCGACAGAAGTAATTCACCCCTCCACTTT
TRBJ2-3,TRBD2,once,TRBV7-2,CASSLAGGDTQYF,TGTGCCAGCAGTCTAGCGGGGGGGGATACGCAGTATTTT
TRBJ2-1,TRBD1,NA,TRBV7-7,CASSTGTVVNNEQFF,TGTGCTAGCAGCACAGGGACAGTAGTAAACAATGAGCAGTTCTTC
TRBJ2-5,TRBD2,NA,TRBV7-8,CASSFSSGGQETQYF,TGTGCCAGCAGCTTTAGTAGCGGGGGCCAAGAGACCCAGTACTTC
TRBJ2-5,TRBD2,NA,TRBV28,CASSLYLTSGETQYF,TGTGCCAGCAGTTTATACCTGACTAGCGGGGAGACCCAGTACTTC
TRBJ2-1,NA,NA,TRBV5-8,CASSVGGGAGFF,NA
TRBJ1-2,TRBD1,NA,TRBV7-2,CASSLVQQGAYGYTF,TGTGCCAGCAGCTTAGTACAACAGGGGGCCTATGGCTACACCTTC
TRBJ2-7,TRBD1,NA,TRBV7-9,CASSLERTGNEQYF,TGTGCCAGCAGCTTGGAGAGGACAGGGAACGAGCAGTACTTC
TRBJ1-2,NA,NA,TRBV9,CASSVVGNLNYGYTF,TGTGCCAGCAGCGTAGTTGGCAACCTTAACTATGGCTACACCTTC
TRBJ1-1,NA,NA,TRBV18,CASSPGVNTEAFF,TGTGCCAGCTCACCCGGGGTTAACACTGAAGCTTTCTTT
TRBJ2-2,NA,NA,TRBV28,CASSSETGLLHRWLFF,TGTGCCAGCAGTTCGGAAACGGGACTCCTCCACCGGTGGCTGTTTTTT
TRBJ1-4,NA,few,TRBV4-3,CASSRTSKNEKLFF,TGCGCCAGCAGCCGCACATCAAAAAATGAAAAACTGTTTTTT
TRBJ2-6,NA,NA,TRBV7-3,CASSLGAGSGANVLTF,TGTGCCAGCAGCTTGGGAGCGGGCTCTGGGGCCAACGTCCTGACTTTC
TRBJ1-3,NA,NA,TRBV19,CASSTLQGEGGNTIYF,TGTGCCAGTAGTACCCTACAGGGAGAAGGCGGAAACACCATATATTTT
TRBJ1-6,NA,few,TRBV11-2,CASSPALGGNSPLHF,TGTGCCAGCAGCCCGGCCTTGGGGGGTAATTCACCCCTCCACTTT
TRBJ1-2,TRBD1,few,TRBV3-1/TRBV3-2,CASSQPGQGIYGYTF,TGTGCCAGCAGCCAACCGGGACAGGGGATATATGGCTACACCTTC
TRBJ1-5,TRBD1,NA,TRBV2,CASRAHRGLSNQPQHF,TGTGCCAGCAGAGCTCACAGGGGATTGAGCAATCAGCCCCAGCATTTT
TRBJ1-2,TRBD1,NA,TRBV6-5,CASSYLGQGGGYTF,TGTGCCAGCAGTTACCTGGGACAGGGCGGAGGCTACACCTTC
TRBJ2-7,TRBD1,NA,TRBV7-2,CASSVGQGAYEQYF,TGTGCCAGCAGCGTAGGACAGGGGGCCTACGAGCAGTACTTC
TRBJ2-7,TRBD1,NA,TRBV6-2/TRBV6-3,CASSWRQGSYEQYF,TGTGCCAGCAGTTGGAGACAGGGGAGCTACGAGCAGTACTTC
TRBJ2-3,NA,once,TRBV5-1,CASSLGGSGPTDTQYF,TGCGCCAGCAGCTTGGGTGGTAGCGGCCCCACAGATACGCAGTATTTT
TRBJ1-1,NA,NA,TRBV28,CASSTSRAGTDKVTTEAFF,TGTGCCAGCAGTACATCTCGCGCGGGGACGGATAAAGTAACCACTGAAGCTTTCTTT
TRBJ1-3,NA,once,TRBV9,CASSRPGGYSGNTIYF,TGTGCCAGCAGTCGCCCGGGGGGGTATTCTGGAAACACCATATATTTT
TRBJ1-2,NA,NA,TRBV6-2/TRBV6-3,CASSSRGANYGYTF,TGTGCCAGCAGTAGCAGGGGAGCTAACTATGGCTACACCTTC
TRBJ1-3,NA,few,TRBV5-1,CASSQTAGFSGNTIYF,TGCGCCAGCAGCCAGACCGCAGGATTCTCTGGAAACACCATATATTTT
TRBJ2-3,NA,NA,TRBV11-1,CASSRRLTDTQYF,TGTGCCAGCAGCCGCAGATTAACAGATACGCAGTATTTT
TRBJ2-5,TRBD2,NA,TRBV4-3,CASSQGLAGETQYF,TGCGCCAGCAGCCAGGGACTAGCCGGCGAGACCCAGTACTTC
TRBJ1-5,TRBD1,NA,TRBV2,CASRSRGSDQPQHF,TGTGCCAGCAGGTCCAGGGGGTCCGATCAGCCCCAGCATTTT
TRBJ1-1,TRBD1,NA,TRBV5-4,CASSLPGGFPNTEAFF,TGTGCCAGCAGCTTGCCAGGGGGCTTCCCTAATACTGAAGCTTTCTTT
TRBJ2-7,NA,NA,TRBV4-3,CASSQGLGGRTSSYEQYF,TGCGCCAGCAGCCAAGGGTTGGGGGGAAGAACGAGCTCCTACGAGCAGTACTTC
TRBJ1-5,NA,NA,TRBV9,CASSVDEGQPQHF,TGTGCCAGCAGCGTAGATGAGGGTCAGCCCCAGCATTTT
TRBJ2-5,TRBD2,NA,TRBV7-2,CASSFRLAGGQETQYF,TGTGCCAGCAGCTTTCGATTAGCGGGGGGGCAAGAGACCCAGTACTTC